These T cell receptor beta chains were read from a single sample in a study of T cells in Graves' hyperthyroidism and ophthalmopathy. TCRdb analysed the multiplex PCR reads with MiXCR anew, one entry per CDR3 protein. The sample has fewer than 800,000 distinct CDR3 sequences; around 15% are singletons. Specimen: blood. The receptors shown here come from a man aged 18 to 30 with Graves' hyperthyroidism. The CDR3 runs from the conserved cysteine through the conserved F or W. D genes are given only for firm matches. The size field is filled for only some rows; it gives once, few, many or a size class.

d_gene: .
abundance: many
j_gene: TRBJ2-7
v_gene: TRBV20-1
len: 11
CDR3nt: TGCAGTGCTAGAGTCAACTACGAGCAGTACTTC
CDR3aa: CSARVNYEQYF

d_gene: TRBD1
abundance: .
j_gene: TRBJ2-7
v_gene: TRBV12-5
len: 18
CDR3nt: TGTGCTAGTGGTTTGGTTTTGACTCCCGGGACAGGGGCTCGCGAGCAGTACTTC
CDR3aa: CASGLVLTPGTGAREQYF

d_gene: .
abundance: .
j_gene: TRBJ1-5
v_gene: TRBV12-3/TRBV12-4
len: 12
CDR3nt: TGTGCCAGCAGCTTCGGACTCGGGGCCCAGCATTTT
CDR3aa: CASSFGLGAQHF

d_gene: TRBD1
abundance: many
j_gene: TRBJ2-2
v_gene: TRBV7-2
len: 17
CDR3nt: TGTGCCAGCAGCTCCCGTGGGACAGGTCTGAACACCGGGGAGCTGTTTTTT
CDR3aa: CASSSRGTGLNTGELFF

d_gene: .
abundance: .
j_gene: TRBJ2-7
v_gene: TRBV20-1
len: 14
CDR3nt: TGCAGTGCTAGCCCACCGGACAGCACCTACGAGCAGTACTTC
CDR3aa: CSASPPDSTYEQYF

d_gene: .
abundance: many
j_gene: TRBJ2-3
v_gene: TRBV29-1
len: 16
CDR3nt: TGCAGCGTCGCCTTGGGGCAGGGTTCACGCACAGATACGCAGTATTTT
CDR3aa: CSVALGQGSRTDTQYF

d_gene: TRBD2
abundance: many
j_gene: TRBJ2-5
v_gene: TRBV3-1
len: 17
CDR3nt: TGTGCCAGCAGCCAAGAGTTCCTAGCGGGAGGGGATGAGACCCAGTACTTC
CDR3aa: CASSQEFLAGGDETQYF

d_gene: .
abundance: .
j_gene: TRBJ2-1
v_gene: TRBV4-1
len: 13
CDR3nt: TGCGCCAGCAGCCCCTTGTCTAGCAGGGAGCAGTTCTTC
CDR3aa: CASSPLSSREQFF

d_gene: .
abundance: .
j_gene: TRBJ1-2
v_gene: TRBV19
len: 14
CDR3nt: TGTGCCAGTAGTATAAGAACCGGGTACATTGGCTACACCTTC
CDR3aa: CASSIRTGYIGYTF

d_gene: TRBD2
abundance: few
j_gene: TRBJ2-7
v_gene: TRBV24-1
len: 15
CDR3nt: TGTGCCACCAGTGATTCCCTAGCGGGAGGCTACGAGCAGTACTTC
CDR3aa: CATSDSLAGGYEQYF

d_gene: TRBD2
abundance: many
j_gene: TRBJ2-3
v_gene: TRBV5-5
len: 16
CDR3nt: TGTGCCAGCAGCTTGAGACTAGCGGTTTTCACAGATACGCAGTATTTT
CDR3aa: CASSLRLAVFTDTQYF

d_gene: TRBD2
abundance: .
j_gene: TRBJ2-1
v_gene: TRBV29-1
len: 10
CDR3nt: TGCAGCGTTCGTCTAGCGGGAGAGTTCTTC
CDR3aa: CSVRLAGEFF

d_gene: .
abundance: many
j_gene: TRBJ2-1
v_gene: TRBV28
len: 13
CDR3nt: TGTGCCAGCAGCCTTTGGAGAGAGAATGAGCAGTTCTTC
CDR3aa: CASSLWRENEQFF

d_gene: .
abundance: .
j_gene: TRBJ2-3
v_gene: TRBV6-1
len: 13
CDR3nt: TGTGCCAGCACCGACACGGAGCCCGATACGCAGTATTTT
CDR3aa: CASTDTEPDTQYF

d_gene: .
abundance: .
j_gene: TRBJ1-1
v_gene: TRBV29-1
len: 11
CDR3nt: TGCAGCGTCGGTTCAGGGAGGGTAGCTTTCTTT
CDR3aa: CSVGSGRVAFF

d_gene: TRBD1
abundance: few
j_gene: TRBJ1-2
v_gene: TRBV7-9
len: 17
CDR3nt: TGTGCCAGCAGCCTAGGGACAGGGGGCCGAGCTAACTATGGCTACACCTTC
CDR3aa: CASSLGTGGRANYGYTF

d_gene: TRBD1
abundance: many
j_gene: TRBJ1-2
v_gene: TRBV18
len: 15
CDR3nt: TGTGCCAGCTCACCAGGACAGGGGGTTTCCTATGGCTACACCTTC
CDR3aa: CASSPGQGVSYGYTF

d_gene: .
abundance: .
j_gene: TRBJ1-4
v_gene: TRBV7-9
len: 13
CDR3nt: TGTGCCAGCAGCTTAGAGGCGAGTGAAAGACTGTTTTTT
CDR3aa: CASSLEASERLFF

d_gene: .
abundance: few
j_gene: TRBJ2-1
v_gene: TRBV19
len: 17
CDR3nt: TGTGCCAGTAGTGCCCGACTAGGGGGTAGGGGGTACAATGAGCAGTTCTTC
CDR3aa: CASSARLGGRGYNEQFF

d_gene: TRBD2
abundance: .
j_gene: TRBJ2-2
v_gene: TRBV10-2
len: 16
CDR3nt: TGCGCCAGCAGTGGACTAGCGGGAGAGGTAGCCGGGGAGCTGTTTTTT
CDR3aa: CASSGLAGEVAGELFF

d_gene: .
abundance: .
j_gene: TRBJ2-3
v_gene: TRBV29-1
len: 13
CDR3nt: TGCAGCGTTGGCGTGACTCCCACAGATACGCAGTATTTT
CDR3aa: CSVGVTPTDTQYF

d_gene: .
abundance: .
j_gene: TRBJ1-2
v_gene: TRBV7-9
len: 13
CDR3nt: TGTGCCAGCAGCTTAGAGGCGTGGGGAGGCTACACCTTC
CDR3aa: CASSLEAWGGYTF

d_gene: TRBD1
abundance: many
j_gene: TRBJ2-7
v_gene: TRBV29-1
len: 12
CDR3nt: TGCAGCGTTAAGGGACAGGGCTACGAGCAGTACTTC
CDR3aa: CSVKGQGYEQYF

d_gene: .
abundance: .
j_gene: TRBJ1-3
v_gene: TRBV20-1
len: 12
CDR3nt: TGCAGTGCCCGGAGTACTGGAAACACCATATATTTT
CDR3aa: CSARSTGNTIYF

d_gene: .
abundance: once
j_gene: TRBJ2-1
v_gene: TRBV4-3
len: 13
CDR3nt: TGCGCCAGCAGCCCCGGGTTCAACAATGAGCAGTTCTTC
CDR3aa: CASSPGFNNEQFF

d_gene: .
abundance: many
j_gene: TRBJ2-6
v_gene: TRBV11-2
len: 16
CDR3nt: TGTGCCAGCAGCCGGAAGGGGTTCTCTGGGGCCAACGTCCTGACTTTC
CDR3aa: CASSRKGFSGANVLTF

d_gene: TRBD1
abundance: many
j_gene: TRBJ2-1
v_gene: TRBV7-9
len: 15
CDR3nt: TGTGCCAGCAGCCCCCGGGACAGGGGGCTTTGGGAGCAGTTCTTC
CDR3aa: CASSPRDRGLWEQFF

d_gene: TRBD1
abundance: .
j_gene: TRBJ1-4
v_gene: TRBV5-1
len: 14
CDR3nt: TGCGCCAGCAGCTTGGAAGGGGGCGTAGAAAAACTGTTTTTT
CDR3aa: CASSLEGGVEKLFF

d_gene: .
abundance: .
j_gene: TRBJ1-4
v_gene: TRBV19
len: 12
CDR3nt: TGTGCCAGTAGTATCAGAGGAGGAAAACTGTTTTTT
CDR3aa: CASSIRGGKLFF

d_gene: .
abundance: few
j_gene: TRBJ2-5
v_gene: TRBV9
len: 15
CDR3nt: TGTGCCAGCAGCGTAGCTTGGGGGGACCAAGAGACCCAGTACTTC
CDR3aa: CASSVAWGDQETQYF

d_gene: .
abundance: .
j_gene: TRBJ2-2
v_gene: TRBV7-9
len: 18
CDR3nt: TGTGCCAGCAGCTTCCGATCCTCGCGGGGCTGGAACACCGGGGAGCTGTTTTTT
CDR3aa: CASSFRSSRGWNTGELFF

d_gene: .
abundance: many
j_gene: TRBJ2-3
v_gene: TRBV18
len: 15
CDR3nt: TGTGCCAGCTCACCTTGGACTGGAAGCACAGATACGCAGTATTTT
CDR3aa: CASSPWTGSTDTQYF

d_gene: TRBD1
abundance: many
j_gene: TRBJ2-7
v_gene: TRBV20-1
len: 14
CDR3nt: TGCAGTGCCGCGACAGGGGGACATCCCTACGAGCAGTACTTC
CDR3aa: CSAATGGHPYEQYF

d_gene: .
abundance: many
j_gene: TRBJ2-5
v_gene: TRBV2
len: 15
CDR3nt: TGTGCCAGCAGTGGGGCAGGAGGTGACCAAGAGACCCAGTACTTC
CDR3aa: CASSGAGGDQETQYF

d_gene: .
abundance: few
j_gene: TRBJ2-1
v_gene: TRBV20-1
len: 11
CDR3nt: TGCAGGGGATCCGATTCGGTGGAGCAGTTCTTC
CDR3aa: CRGSDSVEQFF

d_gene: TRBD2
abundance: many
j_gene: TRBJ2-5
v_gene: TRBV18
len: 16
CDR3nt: TGTGCCAGCTCACCATCCCGAGCGGGAGCTGGGGAGACCCAGTACTTC
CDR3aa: CASSPSRAGAGETQYF

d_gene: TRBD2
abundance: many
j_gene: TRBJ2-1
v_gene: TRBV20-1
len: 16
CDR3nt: TGCAGTGCTAGCAACGTAGCGGGAGGGCCGGAGAATGAGCAGTTCTTC
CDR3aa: CSASNVAGGPENEQFF